The 11 T cell receptor beta chains in this list originate from one sample, sequenced in a study of blood T cell repertoires in COVID-19. Sequenced by immunoSEQ multiplex PCR; TCRdb stores in-frame clones only, minus some. Of 150,000 to 180,000 clones in the sample, 70% to 90% were seen once. Sequencing used peripheral blood. The receptors were sampled from a man between 60 and 75 years old with COVID-19, enrolled during active disease.

The chain has TRBV7-2 and TRBJ2-2; unclear D gene. Per germline, CDR1 SGHTA and CDR2 FQGNSA. V gave up 8 bases and J gave up 1 base, with 8 bases separating them. This CDR3 has 13 residues. DNA for the CDR3: TGTGCCAGCGGGCCCGAGAACACCGGGGAGCTGTTTTTT. It codes for CASGPENTGELFF.

The chain uses TRBV4-2 and TRBJ2-5; D is perhaps TRBD2 (5 bases). V shed 4 bases and J shed 3 bases, with 15 bases lying between them. The CDR3 loop spans 15 amino acids. Germline assignment: CDR1 LGHNA and CDR2 YNFKEQ. In nucleotides, the CDR3 is TGTGCCAGCAGCCGGGATCGTTCGGGAAAAGAGACCCAGTACTTC. This encodes CASSRDRSGKETQYF.

The J gene is TRBJ1-3, the V gene TRBV19; TRBD1 matches at 9 bases. The CDR3 is 15 residues long. J was trimmed by 3 bases and V by 4 bases; bases with no gene match: 4. CDR1 LNHDA and CDR2 SQIVND come from the germline V gene (reference sequence). In DNA form, the CDR3 reads TGTGCCAGTAGTACACAGGGGGCTCATGGAAACACCATATATTTT. This sequence encodes CASSTQGAHGNTIYF.

V gene TRBV11-2 combines with J gene TRBJ2-3, with D possibly being TRBD2 (5 bases). CDR3 length: 14 amino acids. CDR1 SGHAT and CDR2 FQNNGV come from the germline V gene. The V end was cut by 2 bases, the J end by 0 bases, with 6 bases between. The chain's CDR3 is CASSLWESTDTQYF. The CDR3 region has the DNA TGTGCCAGCAGCTTATGGGAGAGCACAGATACGCAGTATTTT.

The genes are TRBV12-3 or TRBV12-4 and TRBJ1-2; 7 positions agree with TRBD1. After removal of 6 bases from V and 4 bases from J, the junction contained 5 bases not matched to a gene. CDR3 length: 13 residues. This CDR3 reads CASSSDRIYGYTF. Written as DNA, the CDR3 is TGTGCCAGCAGCTCGGACAGGATCTATGGCTACACCTTC.

This chain links TRBV7-9 with TRBJ1-1; 7 bases line up with TRBD1. Germline CDR1 and CDR2: SEHNR and FQNEAQ (reference sequence). Losses at the gene ends were 5 bases for V and 4 bases for J; bases not matched to a gene: 7. The CDR3 is 14 amino acids. CDR3 sequence (DNA): TGTGCCAGCAGCCCACAGGGGCTGGGCACTGAAGCTTTCTTT. Protein sequence: CASSPQGLGTEAFF.

This chain links TRBV19 with TRBJ2-2; 7 bases agree with TRBD2. CDR1 is LNHDA, CDR2 SQIVND, per germline (reference sequence). The CDR3 loop spans 15 amino acids. J lost 6 bases, V lost 3 bases, and 7 bases had no gene match. CDR3 protein: CASSILRESSGELFF. The CDR3 DNA reads as TGTGCCAGTAGTATTTTGCGGGAGAGTTCCGGGGAGCTGTTTTTT.

This chain uses TRBV28 with TRBJ1-5, with unresolved D. The V end was cut by 6 bases, the J end by 0 bases, with 9 bases between. Germline V gene sequence: CDR1 MDHEN, CDR2 SYDVKM. This CDR3 comprises 14 residues. DNA for the CDR3: TGTGCCAGCAGAACAATGGCTAGCAATCAGCCCCAGCATTTT. It is translated as CASRTMASNQPQHF.

The sample holds a few counts of this clone. The rearrangement uses TRBV25-1 and TRBJ2-2; D is uncertain. The CDR3 runs 14 residues. Trimming removed 5 bases from V and 6 bases from J, with 13 bases in between. Germline V gene lookup returns CDR1 MGHDK and CDR2 SYGVNS. Written as DNA, the CDR3 is TGTGCCAGCAGTCTCGTCGTGGGCGCCGGGGAGCTGTTTTTT. Its translation: CASSLVVGAGELFF.

V usage is TRBV25-1 and J usage is TRBJ2-7; 9 nucleotides line up with TRBD1. The V and J ends lost 3 bases and 5 bases, in that order; junction bases with no gene match: 14. CDR1 is MGHDK, CDR2 SYGVNS, per germline. This CDR3 is 17 amino acids long. The CDR3 DNA reads TGTGCCAGCAGTGATCCCGCCACCGGGACAGGGAGGAACGAGCAGTACTTC. It is translated as CASSDPATGTGRNEQYF.

V is TRBV7-2 and J is TRBJ1-5; the D gene is possibly TRBD1 (6 bases). The CDR3 is 21 amino acids. CDR1 and CDR2 from the germline V gene are SGHTA and FQGNSA. Between the trimmed V and J ends, which lost 0 bases and 6 bases, there was a span of 30 bases. CDR3 sequence: CASSLAVGPKQGTSSSQPQHF. In DNA, the CDR3 is TGTGCCAGCAGCTTAGCAGTCGGACCAAAACAGGGTACCTCTTCTAGTCAGCCCCAGCATTTT.